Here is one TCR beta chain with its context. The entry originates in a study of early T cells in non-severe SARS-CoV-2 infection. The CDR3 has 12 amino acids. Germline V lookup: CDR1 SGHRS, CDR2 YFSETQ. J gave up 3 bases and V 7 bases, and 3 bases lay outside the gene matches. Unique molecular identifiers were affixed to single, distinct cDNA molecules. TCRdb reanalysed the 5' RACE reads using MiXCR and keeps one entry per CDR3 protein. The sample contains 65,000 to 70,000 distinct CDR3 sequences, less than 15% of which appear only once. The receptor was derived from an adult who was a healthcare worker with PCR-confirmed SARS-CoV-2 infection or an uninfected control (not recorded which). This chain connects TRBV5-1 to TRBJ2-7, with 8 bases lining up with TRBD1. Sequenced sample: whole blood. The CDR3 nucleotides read TGCGCCAGCCGACAGGGGAACTACGAGCAGTACTTC. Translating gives CASRQGNYEQYF. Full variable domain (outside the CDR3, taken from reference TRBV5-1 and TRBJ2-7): KAGVTQTPRYLIKTRGQQVTLSCSPISGHRSVSWYQQTPGQGLQFLFEYFSETQRNKGNFPGRFSGRQFSNSRSEMNVSTLELGDSALYLCASRQGNYEQYFGPGTRLTVT.